Shown below are 3 T cell receptor beta chains from a single sample sequenced in a study of cytomegalovirus exposure and HLA in healthy donors. PCR primers comprised 60 Vbeta and 13 Jbeta primers. Here immunoSEQ multiplex PCR was the method, and the copy in TCRdb shows in-frame clones only, minus some. The table records more than 110,000 clones, roughly three quarters of them present only once. Sequencing was performed on PBMCs. The receptor source for this set is a woman aged 50 to 65 in good health and CMV-seronegative.

V is TRBV7-9 and J is TRBJ2-2; 7 bases align to TRBD1. This CDR3 region has 15 residues. The V gene's germline CDR1 is SEHNR and CDR2 FQNEAQ (reference sequence). After removal of 5 bases from V and 6 bases from J, the junction contained 9 bases not matched to a gene. CDR3 sequence: CASSLRGQGAGELFF. CDR3 bases: TGTGCCAGCAGCCTCAGAGGTCAGGGGGCCGGGGAGCTGTTTTTT.

The genes are TRBV6-4 and TRBJ2-3; TRBD1 matches at 7 bases. Germline V gene sequence: CDR1 MRHNA, CDR2 SNTAGT. This CDR3 is 15 amino acids long. V lost 3 bases to trimming and J lost 2 bases; unmatched junction nucleotides: 5. The CDR3 DNA sequence: TGTGCCAGCAGTGAACAGGGGACCCCCACAGATACGCAGTATTTT. Protein product: CASSEQGTPTDTQYF.

For this clone: The same CDR3 is also encoded by other DNA sequences in this sample. The chain joins TRBV2 to TRBJ2-3, with 8 bases identical to TRBD1. Per the germline V gene, CDR1 is SNHLY and CDR2 is FYNNEI. CDR3 size: 14 residues. Trimming removed 5 bases from V and 6 bases from J; junction bases left unmatched: 7. CDR3 DNA sequence: TGTGCCAGCAGTTCAGGGGGCAGGGCGGATACGCAGTATTTT. It codes for CASSSGGRADTQYF.